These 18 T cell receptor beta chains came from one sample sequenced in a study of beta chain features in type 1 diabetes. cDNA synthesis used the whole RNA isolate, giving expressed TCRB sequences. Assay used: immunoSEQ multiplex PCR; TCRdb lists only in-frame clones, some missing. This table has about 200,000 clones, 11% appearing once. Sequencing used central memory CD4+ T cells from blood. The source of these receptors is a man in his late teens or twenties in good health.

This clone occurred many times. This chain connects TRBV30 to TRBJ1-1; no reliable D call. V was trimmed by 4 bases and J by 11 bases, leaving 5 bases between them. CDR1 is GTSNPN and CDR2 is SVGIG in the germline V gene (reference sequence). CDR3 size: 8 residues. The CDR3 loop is CAWNYAFF. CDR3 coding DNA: TGTGCCTGGAACTACGCTTTCTTT.

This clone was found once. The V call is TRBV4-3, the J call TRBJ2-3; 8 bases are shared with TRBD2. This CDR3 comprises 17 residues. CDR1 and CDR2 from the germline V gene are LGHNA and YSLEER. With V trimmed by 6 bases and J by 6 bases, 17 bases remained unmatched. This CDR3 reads CASSPKVSGGGWDTQYF. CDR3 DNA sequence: TGCGCCAGCAGTCCAAAGGTGTCGGGAGGGGGATGGGATACGCAGTATTTT.

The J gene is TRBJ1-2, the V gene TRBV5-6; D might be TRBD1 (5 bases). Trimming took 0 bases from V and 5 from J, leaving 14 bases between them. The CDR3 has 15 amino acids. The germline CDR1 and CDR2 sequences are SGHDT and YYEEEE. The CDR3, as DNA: TGTGCCAGCAGCTTGGTTGTCAGGGAAAATTATGGCTACACCTTC. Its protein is CASSLVVRENYGYTF.

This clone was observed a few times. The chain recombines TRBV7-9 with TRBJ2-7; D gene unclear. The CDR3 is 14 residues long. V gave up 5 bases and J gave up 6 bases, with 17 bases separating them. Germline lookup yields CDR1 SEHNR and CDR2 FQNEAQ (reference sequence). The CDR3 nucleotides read TGTGCCAGCAGCCGTCAAATAGTAGGCGGCGAGCAGTACTTC. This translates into CASSRQIVGGEQYF.

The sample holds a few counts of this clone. The CDR3 protein is CASSLPLTGELFF. The CDR3 coding sequence is TGTGCCAGCAGCTTACCCCTCACCGGGGAGCTGTTTTTT. This chain connects TRBV7-6 to TRBJ2-2; no reliable D call. The CDR3 sequence is 13 residues long. V shed 2 bases and J shed 4 bases, with 5 bases lying between them. Germline V gives CDR1 SGHVS, CDR2 FNYEAQ.

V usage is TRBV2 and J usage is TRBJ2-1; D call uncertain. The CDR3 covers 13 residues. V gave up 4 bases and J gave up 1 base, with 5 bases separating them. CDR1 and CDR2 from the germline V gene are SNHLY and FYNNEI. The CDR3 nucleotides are TGTGCCAGCAGTGGGGTATCCTACAATGAGCAGTTCTTC. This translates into CASSGVSYNEQFF. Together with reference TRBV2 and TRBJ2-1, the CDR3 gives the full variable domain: EPEVTQTPSHQVTQMGQEVILRCVPISNHLYFYWYRQILGQKVEFLVSFYNNEISEKSEIFDDQFSVERPDGSNFTLKIRSTKLEDSAMYFCASSGVSYNEQFFGPGTRLTVL.

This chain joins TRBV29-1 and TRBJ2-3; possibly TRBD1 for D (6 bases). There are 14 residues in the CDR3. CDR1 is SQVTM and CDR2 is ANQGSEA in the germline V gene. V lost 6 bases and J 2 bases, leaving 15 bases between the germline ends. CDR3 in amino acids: CSVKGQILTDTQYF. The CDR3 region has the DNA TGCAGCGTCAAGGGACAAATTCTCACAGATACGCAGTATTTT.

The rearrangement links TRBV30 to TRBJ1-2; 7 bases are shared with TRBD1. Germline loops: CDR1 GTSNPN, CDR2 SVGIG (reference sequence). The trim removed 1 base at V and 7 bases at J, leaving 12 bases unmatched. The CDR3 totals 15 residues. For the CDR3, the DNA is TGTGCCTGGAGTGCTTACACGGACAGGACCCGTGGCTACACCTTC. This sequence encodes CAWSAYTDRTRGYTF.

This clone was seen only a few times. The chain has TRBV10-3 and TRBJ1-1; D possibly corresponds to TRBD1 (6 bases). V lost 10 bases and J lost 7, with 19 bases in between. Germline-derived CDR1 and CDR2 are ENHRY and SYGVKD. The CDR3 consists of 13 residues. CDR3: CASGETGRGEAFF. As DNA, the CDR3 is TGTGCCAGCGGCGAGACAGGACGGGGTGAAGCTTTCTTT.

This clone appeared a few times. The CDR3 DNA is TGCGCCAGCAGCCAAGTCAGTCCCGGGGCCAACGTCCTGACTTTC. Translating it yields CASSQVSPGANVLTF. The rearrangement uses TRBV4-3 and TRBJ2-6; D is unresolved. Germline V gives CDR1 LGHNA, CDR2 YSLEER. CDR3 length: 15 residues. Trimming pared 1 base from V and 4 bases from J, leaving 8 bases between.

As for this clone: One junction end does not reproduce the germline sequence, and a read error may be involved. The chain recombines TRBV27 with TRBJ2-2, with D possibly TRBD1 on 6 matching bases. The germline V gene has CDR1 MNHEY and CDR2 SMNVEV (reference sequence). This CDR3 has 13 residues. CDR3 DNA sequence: TGTGCCCGCAGTTCGACAGGCGACGGGGAGCTGTTTTTT. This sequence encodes CARSSTGDGELFF.

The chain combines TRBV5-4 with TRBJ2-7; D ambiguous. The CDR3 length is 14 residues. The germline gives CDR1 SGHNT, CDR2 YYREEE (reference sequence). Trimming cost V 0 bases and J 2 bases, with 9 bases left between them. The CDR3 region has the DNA TGTGCCAGCAGCTTGGCTGGAAATACCTACGAGCAGTACTTC. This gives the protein CASSLAGNTYEQYF.

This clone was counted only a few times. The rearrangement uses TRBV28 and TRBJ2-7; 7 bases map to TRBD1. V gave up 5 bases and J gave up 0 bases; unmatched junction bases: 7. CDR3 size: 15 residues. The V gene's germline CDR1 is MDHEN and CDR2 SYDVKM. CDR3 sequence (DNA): TGTGCCAGCAGTCCGACCGGGACAGCCTCCTACGAGCAGTACTTC. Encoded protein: CASSPTGTASYEQYF.

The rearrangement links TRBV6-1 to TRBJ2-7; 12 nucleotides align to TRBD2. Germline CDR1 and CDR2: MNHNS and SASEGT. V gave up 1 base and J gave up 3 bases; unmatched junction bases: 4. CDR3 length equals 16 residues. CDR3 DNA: TGTGCCAGCAGTGAAGGACTAGCGGGAGTGGGCTACGAGCAGTACTTC. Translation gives CASSEGLAGVGYEQYF.

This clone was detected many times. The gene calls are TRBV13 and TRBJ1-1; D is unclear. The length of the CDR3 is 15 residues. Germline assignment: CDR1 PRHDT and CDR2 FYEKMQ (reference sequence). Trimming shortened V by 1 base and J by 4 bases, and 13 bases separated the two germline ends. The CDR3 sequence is CASSLARLSRTEAFF. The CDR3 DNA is TGTGCCAGCAGCTTAGCCCGACTGTCACGCACTGAAGCTTTCTTT.

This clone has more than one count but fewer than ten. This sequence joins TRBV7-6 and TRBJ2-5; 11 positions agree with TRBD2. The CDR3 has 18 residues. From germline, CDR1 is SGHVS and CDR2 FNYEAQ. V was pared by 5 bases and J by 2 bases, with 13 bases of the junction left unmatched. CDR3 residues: CASSPNPGLAVSQETQYF. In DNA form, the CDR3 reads TGTGCCAGCAGCCCTAACCCGGGACTAGCGGTTTCACAAGAGACCCAGTACTTC.

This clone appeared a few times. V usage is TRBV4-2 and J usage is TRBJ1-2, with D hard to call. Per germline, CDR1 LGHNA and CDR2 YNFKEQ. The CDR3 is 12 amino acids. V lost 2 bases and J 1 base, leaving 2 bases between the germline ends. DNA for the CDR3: TGTGCCAGCAGCCAACTTAACTATGGCTACACCTTC. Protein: CASSQLNYGYTF.

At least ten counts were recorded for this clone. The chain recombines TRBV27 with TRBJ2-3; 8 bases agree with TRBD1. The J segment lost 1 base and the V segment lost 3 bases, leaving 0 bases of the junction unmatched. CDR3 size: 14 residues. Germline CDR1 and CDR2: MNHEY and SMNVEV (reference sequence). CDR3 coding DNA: TGTGCCAGCAGTTTGGGACAGGGCACAGATACGCAGTATTTT. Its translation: CASSLGQGTDTQYF.